This passage covers 16 T cell receptor beta chains from one sample sequenced in a study of early T cells in non-severe SARS-CoV-2 infection (dated by TCRdb to the early 2020s). Libraries were built with 5' RACE. This sample was sequenced with a NextSeq 500. TCRdb reanalyzed the raw reads on its own, using fastp at Q25 for trimming and MiXCR for clone calling, and kept in-frame beta chains. Rows are unified per CDR3 protein, each entry keeping the most common DNA and genes. Across this sample there are 45,000 to 70,000 distinct CDR3 sequences, with about 7.7% seen only once. The top ten clones comprise 10% to 13% of the sample. This specimen consisted of whole blood, obtained at baseline. The source of these receptors is an adult who was a healthcare worker with PCR-confirmed SARS-CoV-2 infection or an uninfected control (not recorded which).

The chain uses TRBV4-1 and TRBJ2-7; 7 nucleotides line up with TRBD1. CDR1 is MGHRA, CDR2 YSYEKL, per germline. With V trimmed by 1 base and J by 2 bases, 5 bases remained unmatched. The CDR3 sequence is 15 residues long. The CDR3 reads CASSQGAGGTYEQYF. The CDR3 region has the DNA TGCGCCAGCAGCCAAGGGGCAGGGGGAACCTACGAGCAGTACTTC.

Many counts were recorded for this clonotype. This chain connects TRBV6-6 to TRBJ2-3; D is unresolved. Trimming stripped 6 bases from V and 8 bases from J, with 6 bases between. This CDR3 contains 10 residues. CDR1 and CDR2 from the germline V gene are MNHNY and SVGAGI (reference sequence). CDR3 residues: CASSDSTQYF. For the CDR3, the DNA is TGTGCCAGCAGCGATAGTACGCAGTATTTT.

The V call is TRBV7-8, the J call TRBJ1-1; D is ambiguous. This CDR3 is 13 amino acids long. Germline V gene data show CDR1 as SGHVS and CDR2 as FQNEAQ. V was pared by 4 bases and J by 2 bases, with 8 bases between. The CDR3 loop reads CASSSGANTEAFF. DNA of the CDR3: TGTGCCAGCAGCTCGGGAGCAAACACTGAAGCTTTCTTT.

This clonotype was observed many times. The chain joins TRBV11-1 to TRBJ2-3, with a possible D match to TRBD2 (6 bases). Looked up from germline, CDR1 is SGHAT and CDR2 is FQDESV (reference sequence). The CDR3 spans 15 residues. Deletions cut 3 bases from V and 4 bases from J, with 14 bases between. CDR3 amino acids: CASSLDTGGADTQYF. The CDR3 bases are TGTGCCAGCAGCTTGGATACAGGCGGGGCAGATACGCAGTATTTT. The variable domain in full, completed from reference TRBV11-1 and TRBJ2-3, reads EAEVAQSPRYKITEKSQAVAFWCDPISGHATLYWYRQILGQGPELLVQFQDESVVDDSQLPKDRFSAERLKGVDSTLKIQPAELGDSAMYLCASSLDTGGADTQYFGPGTRLTVL.

This clonotype was picked up many times. DNA for the CDR3: TGTGCCAGCAGTTTTGGGACAACTAACTATGGCTACACCTTC. Amino acid sequence: CASSFGTTNYGYTF. J is TRBJ1-2 and V is TRBV7-2; D possibly corresponds to TRBD1 (6 bases). Germline CDR1 SGHTA, CDR2 FQGNSA. The CDR3 spans 14 residues. Between the trimmed V and J ends, which lost 6 bases and 0 bases, there was a span of 11 bases.

This clonotype appeared a few times. The J gene is TRBJ2-5, the V gene TRBV6-2 or TRBV6-3; D perhaps matches TRBD2 (6 bases). Looked up from germline, CDR1 is MNHEY and CDR2 is SVGEGT. Trimming shortened V by 6 bases and J by 0 bases, and 20 bases separated the two germline ends. This CDR3 region has 17 residues. CDR3 in amino acids: CASSLFRGRLHQETQYF. The DNA of the CDR3 is TGTGCCAGCAGCCTCTTCCGTGGGAGGCTCCACCAAGAGACCCAGTACTTC.

The chain employs TRBV12-3 or TRBV12-4 and TRBJ1-6; no firm D call. V dropped 1 base and J dropped 5 bases, with 6 bases sitting between them. The CDR3 contains 14 residues. Here the CDR3 DNA reads TGTGCCAGCAGTTTAGTTCGAGATAATTCACCCCTCCACTTT. It translates to CASSLVRDNSPLHF.

This clonotype was recorded at least ten times. The J gene is TRBJ2-5, the V gene TRBV4-1; 8 bases are a match to TRBD2. Germline lookup yields CDR1 MGHRA and CDR2 YSYEKL. V dropped 1 base and J dropped 3; count of bases not matched to a gene: 4. CDR3 length equals 15 residues. The CDR3 DNA reads as TGCGCCAGCAGCCAAGGACTAGCGAATAAAGAGACCCAGTACTTC. Protein product: CASSQGLANKETQYF.

The rearrangement links TRBV6-2 or TRBV6-3 to TRBJ2-6; D uncertain. Germline lookup yields CDR1 MNHEY and CDR2 SVGEGT. The germline V and J ends were trimmed by 6 bases and 4 bases, with 19 bases remaining between them. The CDR3 sequence is 17 residues long. The CDR3 loop reads CASRTNTIYLGANVLTF. DNA of the CDR3: TGTGCCAGCAGGACCAATACGATTTACCTAGGGGCCAACGTCCTGACTTTC.

This clonotype has just a few counts. The V gene is TRBV12-3 or TRBV12-4, the J gene TRBJ2-6, with TRBD2 matching over 9 bases. The CDR3 length is 20 residues. Unmatched junction bases numbered 18, after V lost 5 bases and J lost 4 bases. The CDR3: CASSPGLAPTLSSGANVLTF. Here the CDR3 DNA reads TGTGCCAGCAGTCCCGGACTAGCGCCTACCCTAAGCTCAGGGGCCAACGTCCTGACTTTC.

The gene calls are TRBV12-3 or TRBV12-4 and TRBJ2-3, with TRBD2 identical over 13 bases. The CDR3 consists of 15 residues. V shed 1 base, J shed 5 bases, and the junction held 0 bases outside the gene matches. The DNA for the CDR3 is TGTGCCAGCAGTTTAGGACTAGCGGGAGGAGATACGCAGTATTTT. It specifies CASSLGLAGGDTQYF.

This clonotype was observed a few times. The rearrangement joins TRBV3-1 to TRBJ2-2; TRBD2 is a possible D gene (6 bases). Germline CDR1 reads LGHDT; CDR2 reads YNNKEL (reference sequence). This CDR3 is built from 14 residues. Trimming took 5 bases from V and 6 from J, leaving 13 bases between them. Written as DNA, the CDR3 is TGTGCCAGCAGCGGGCGACTAGTATCCGGGGAGCTGTTTTTT. This sequence encodes CASSGRLVSGELFF.

In this sample, this clonotype turned up many times. This chain connects TRBV10-2 to TRBJ2-1; weak D call: TRBD2 (6 bases). The CDR3 is 14 amino acids. Germline CDR1 reads WSHSY; CDR2 reads SAAADI. Trimming left V 3 bases short and J 4 bases short, with 10 bases between. The CDR3 region is CASSDREYYNEQFF. The CDR3 DNA reads as TGCGCCAGCAGTGACCGGGAGTATTACAATGAGCAGTTCTTC.

This clonotype was seen at least ten times. The chain employs TRBV7-9 and TRBJ1-1; unclear D gene. The CDR3 runs 11 residues. Germline-derived CDR1 and CDR2 are SEHNR and FQNEAQ (reference sequence). Trimming took 7 bases from V and 8 from J, leaving 11 bases between them. The DNA for the CDR3 is TGTGCCAGCAAAACGACTCGGGAAGCTTTCTTT. This codes for CASKTTREAFF.

This clonotype has only a few counts. V gene TRBV20-1 combines with J gene TRBJ2-5, with D hard to call. Trimming pared 6 bases from V and 3 bases from J, leaving 14 bases between. CDR3 length equals 13 residues. Germline V gives CDR1 DFQATT, CDR2 SNEGSKA (reference sequence). CDR3 sequence reads: CSATSSGEETQYF. The CDR3 DNA is TGCAGTGCCACCTCCTCCGGAGAAGAGACCCAGTACTTC.

There are a few counts of this clonotype. The V call is TRBV5-6, the J call TRBJ2-3; no clear D gene. This CDR3 contains 13 residues. Germline values: CDR1 SGHDT, CDR2 YYEEEE. The V gene lost 0 bases and the J gene lost 6 bases, with 8 bases spanning the gap. The CDR3 region has the DNA TGTGCCAGCAGCTTGGTAGGGTCCGATACGCAGTATTTT. Translating it yields CASSLVGSDTQYF.